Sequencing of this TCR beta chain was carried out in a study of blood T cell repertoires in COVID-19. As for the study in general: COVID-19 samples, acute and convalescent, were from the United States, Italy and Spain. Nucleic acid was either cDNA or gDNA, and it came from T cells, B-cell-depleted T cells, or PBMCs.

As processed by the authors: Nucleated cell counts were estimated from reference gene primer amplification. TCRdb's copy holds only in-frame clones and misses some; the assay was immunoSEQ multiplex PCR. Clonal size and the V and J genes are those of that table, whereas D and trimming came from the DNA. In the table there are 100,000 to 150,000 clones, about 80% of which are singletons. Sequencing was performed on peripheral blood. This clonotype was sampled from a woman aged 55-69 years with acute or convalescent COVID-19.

Written as DNA, the CDR3 is TGTGCCAGTAGTATTCTTTCGGGACAGGGGGCCGAAGCTTTCTTT. Translating gives CASSILSGQGAEAFF. The chain combines TRBV19 with TRBJ1-1, with 12 nucleotides matching TRBD1. Germline V gene sequence: CDR1 LNHDA, CDR2 SQIVND (reference sequence). CDR3 length: 15 residues. V dropped 3 bases and J dropped 8; count of bases not matched to a gene: 7. Drawing the rest from reference TRBV19 and TRBJ1-1, the complete variable domain is DGGITQSPKYLFRKEGQNVTLSCEQNLNHDAMYWYRQDPGQGLRLIYYSQIVNDFQKGDIAEGYSVSREKKESFPLTVTSAQKNPTAFYLCASSILSGQGAEAFFGQGTRLTVV.